The sequence of this TCR beta chain was determined in a study of T cells in Graves' hyperthyroidism and ophthalmopathy. General observations from the study: Most clonotypes expanded in thyroid above 0.001 were likewise present in blood.

Exclusion of patients followed from uncontrolled infection, other autoimmune disease, pregnancy or lactation. The source of the PBMCs was 8.5 to 10 ml of fresh peripheral blood. In regard to this clonotype: Its target is not known.

CDR1 and CDR2 (germline): SGHRS, YFSETQ. The length of the CDR3 is 16 residues. The ends lost 3 bases at V and 2 bases at J; junction bases unmatched: 5. The CDR3 regions of TCR beta were amplified from RNA transcripts. HTBI primers were used for first-round RT-PCR of the TCR CDR3. TCRdb reprocessed the multiplex PCR reads via MiXCR and lists one record per CDR3 protein. The data contain around 380,000 distinct CDR3 sequences, less than 15% of them singletons. This chain links TRBV5-1 with TRBJ2-3; TRBD2 matches 11 bases. The source of this sequence is a man aged 25-45 years with Graves' hyperthyroidism that later progressed to Graves' ophthalmopathy. The sequencing input was blood. The CDR3 here is CASSYASGGNTDTQYF. CDR3 bases: TGCGCCAGCAGCTACGCTAGCGGGGGGAACACAGATACGCAGTATTTT.